This T cell receptor beta chain originates from a study of shared clonotypes between healthy human individuals. From germline, CDR1 is SGHVS and CDR2 FQNEAQ. V was shortened by 1 base and J by 0 bases, with 9 bases between the two germline ends. The CDR3 runs to 16 residues. Repertoires were generated with immunoSEQ multiplex PCR, while TCRdb's copy carries only in-frame clones and drops some. Of approximately 2,200,000 clones listed, under 95% were seen once; the top ten hold roughly 1.7%. CD45RO-negative CD8 cells positively selected for CCR7 made up the naive population, which excluded terminally differentiated effector memory CD45RA+ cells. Every one of the donors was a Caucasian adult that lived in Nashville, Tennessee.

The origin of this receptor is a man aged 18 to 30 in good health. Some clones in this sample may be carry-over from other donors' samples. The gene calls are TRBV7-8 and TRBJ2-2; either TRBD1 or TRBD2 may supply D (5 bases each). The specimen was naive CD8+ T cells from PBMCs. The CDR3 DNA is TGTGCCAGCAGCTTAGGAGGGGTTGCGAACACCGGGGAGCTGTTTTTT. This gives the protein CASSLGGVANTGELFF.